The rows below give T cell receptor beta chains drawn from one sample of a study of blood T cells in healthy people across ages. MiXCR was run by TCRdb on the 5' RACE reads, yielding one entry per CDR3 protein. The table has nearly 1 million distinct CDR3 sequences, just over 50% seen once. What was sequenced was blood. These receptors all stem from a woman between 55 and 75 years old in good health. The CDR3 runs from the conserved cysteine through the conserved F or W. Clone size is given for some rows only: seen once, a few or many times, or a class if the clone is expanded.

clone_size v_call cdr3_aa
NA TRBV20-1 CSATARSLYGYTF
few TRBV4-1 CASSQDVLAVYEQYF
NA TRBV7-6 CASSRRQGFQPQHF
few TRBV7-2 CASSLVELGAEAGETQYF
few TRBV7-2 CASSLAGGGGNTDTQYF
few TRBV10-3 CAISEAGTSGRIEQFF
NA TRBV6-5 CASSYGQATDTRYF
NA TRBV28 CASRSDTFGEQYF
NA TRBV12-3/TRBV12-4 CASTRTSGRSEQFF
NA TRBV7-2 CASRDSRRTDTQYF
NA TRBV7-2 CASSLAGQGIYGYTF
many TRBV12-5 CASGHGKTDTQYF
few TRBV11-2 CASSGDILPRGRDTQYF
NA TRBV3-1 CASSQALGVYEQYF
NA TRBV25-1 CASTRAPQETQYF
NA TRBV4-1 CASSQVVAGVIYYEQYF
NA TRBV20-1 CSARGGLAGGYNERFF
NA TRBV5-1 CASSVTPSDGAQYF
once TRBV27 CASSGLAGGLGELFF
NA TRBV28 CASVTQYF
NA TRBV27 CASRGFGGYGYTF
NA TRBV20-1 CSARDGLTGYNEQFF
NA TRBV12-3/TRBV12-4 CASSPSGTGGAFF
many TRBV12-3/TRBV12-4 CASSLVSGGHNEQFF
NA TRBV29-1 CSVVGLANNEQFF
NA TRBV20-1 CSGEVQETQYF
few TRBV29-1 CSVVGTSWYQETQYF
NA TRBV5-1 CASSSGGLAGDTQYF
NA TRBV7-2 CASSLRVGSQIQYF
once TRBV7-9 CASSLPRTVAVLTTNEKLFF
NA TRBV30 CAWKVNNSPLHF
few TRBV7-2 CASSLGTGNVLEQYF
NA TRBV20-1 CSAERRGVGDTQYF
once TRBV4-1 CASSQGLTGQNEQFF
NA TRBV20-1 CSVGDWEDNEQFF
NA TRBV4-2 CASSPKYPTENSPLHF
few TRBV5-1 CASSSQQGTGYTF
NA TRBV28 CASSSEVREETQYF
few TRBV18 CASSPRITDTQYF
few TRBV28 CASSLIRAYSYEQYF
NA TRBV7-8 CASSSGRAGYNEQFF
NA TRBV7-2 CASSRTGTHEQYF
once TRBV27 CASSGTGNGNYGYTF
NA TRBV28 CASGVQGGPDTQYF
NA TRBV7-6 CASSLGSGNQRYEQYF
NA TRBV12-3/TRBV12-4 CASSLNSVLTMQNSNQPQHF
few TRBV20-1 CSADRLAGGLGTQYF
many TRBV27 CASSSQGEGYTF
many TRBV9 CASSPRGGEQYF